This T cell receptor beta chain was recorded in a study of blood T cell repertoires in COVID-19 (dated by TCRdb to 2020 to 2022). Turning to the overall study: Collaborator samples came from the United States, Italy and Spain and covered acute and convalescent phases of COVID-19. The material from the prospective study consisted of cDNA or gDNA derived from T cells, B-cell-depleted T cells, or PBMCs. The dataset comprised deeply sampled blood TCRbeta repertoires from subjects exposed to, actively infected with, or recovered from COVID-19. The repertoires were released in a freely available public database intended as a resource for research on the immune response to SARS-CoV-2. Samples were obtained from the ongoing ImmuneRACE study (first 160 participants) and from over a thousand subjects provided by 6 global collaborators. The sample metadata nearly always contained a de-identified subject ID, COVID-19 status, age in years and sex. Where available, HLA class I and class II types were taken from metadata supplied by the sample provider and were not determined by assay-based typing. Overall study outcomes, separate from this receptor: The amount of clinical and demographic metadata varied by source and participant and was provided uncurated.

V is pruned by 3 bases and J by 3 bases, leaving 8 bases of the junction without a gene match. Including cysteine and phenylalanine, the CDR3 has 16 amino acids. Only CDR3 DNA remains: 48 bases, in frame from the first base. For CDR1 and CDR2, the germline V gene lists SGHRS and YFSETQ. TCRbeta CDR3 regions were amplified from genomic DNA by means of the immunoSEQ Assay, a bias-controlled multiplex PCR. In the source study's methods: The number of nucleated cells in each sample was estimated from the amplification of reference gene primers within the assay. To quantify the absolute abundance of each unique TCRbeta CDR3 rearrangement, sequence reads were collapsed and filtered. For each sample, productive Simpson clonality was calculated by taking the square root of Simpson's diversity index across productive rearrangements. In its TCRdb copy, this immuneACCESS table keeps in-frame sequences only and misses some clones. Where compared with another copy, unresolved V genes explain less than half of these, and the others have no known cause. The DNA gave D and trimming, while V, J and clone size come from that table. This sample holds about 190,000 clones; roughly 78% were observed only once. Roughly 2.8% of the sample is held by the ten biggest clonotypes.

On this clone: Its specific antigen is unknown. Base quality data are lacking; no much larger clone is found one base away.

Collaborating institutions collected whole blood in K2EDTA tubes following their own protocols. Collaborator samples were shipped for TCRbeta analysis as frozen whole blood, isolated PBMCs, or DNA extracted from either sample type. Sequencing used peripheral blood. In this chain, TRBV5-1 is recombined with TRBJ2-3; 9 central nucleotides agree with TRBD1. This sequence originates from a woman older than 75 with active or convalescent COVID-19. The base sequence is TGCGCCAGCAGCTACGGATGGGACAGGGCGACAGATACGCAGTATTTT. It codes for CASSYGWDRATDTQYF.